This T cell receptor (beta chain) was identified during a study of T cell changes during pregnancy in multiple sclerosis. Germline lookup yields CDR1 MDHEN and CDR2 SYDVKM. This CDR3 region has 16 residues. V was trimmed by 3 bases and J by 0 bases, leaving 12 bases between them. Produced via immunoSEQ multiplex PCR; TCRdb's table is partial and in-frame only. This sample carries 40,000 to 45,000 clones, about 91% of them seen once, and the ten largest clones take under 0.5%. This chain connects TRBV28 to TRBJ1-3; the D is unclear. Sample: CD4+ T cells from peripheral blood mononuclear cells, taken in the second trimester of pregnancy. The clonotype originates from a female donor in good health, enrolled as a control in a pregnancy study. The chain's CDR3 is CASSLGLATSGNTIYF. CDR3 bases: TGTGCCAGCAGTTTGGGCTTGGCAACCTCTGGAAACACCATATATTTT.